This T cell receptor beta chain was documented in a study of blood T cell repertoires in COVID-19. Study-level information: From the United States, Italy and Spain came samples of acute and convalescent COVID-19. PBMCs, B-cell-depleted T cells, or T cells provided the cDNA or gDNA that made up the material.

Trimming left V 2 bases short and J 1 base short, with 9 bases between. CDR1 is MNHEY and CDR2 is SVGAGI in the germline V gene. This CDR3 comprises 14 residues. Authors' processing steps: Estimated nucleated cell counts came from reference gene primer amplification. The assay was immunoSEQ multiplex PCR, and TCRdb's table has in-frame clones only and misses some. That table gives V, J and clone size, and the DNA gave D and trimming. The data contain tens of thousands of clones, over 80% of them singletons. J is TRBJ2-7 and V is TRBV6-5; D may be TRBD2 (5 bases). Sequencing was performed on peripheral blood. The TCR originated in a human donor in a cohort sampled during active COVID-19. Here the CDR3 reads CASSYARESYEQYF. The DNA for the CDR3 is TGTGCCAGCAGTTACGCGAGGGAATCCTACGAGCAGTACTTC.